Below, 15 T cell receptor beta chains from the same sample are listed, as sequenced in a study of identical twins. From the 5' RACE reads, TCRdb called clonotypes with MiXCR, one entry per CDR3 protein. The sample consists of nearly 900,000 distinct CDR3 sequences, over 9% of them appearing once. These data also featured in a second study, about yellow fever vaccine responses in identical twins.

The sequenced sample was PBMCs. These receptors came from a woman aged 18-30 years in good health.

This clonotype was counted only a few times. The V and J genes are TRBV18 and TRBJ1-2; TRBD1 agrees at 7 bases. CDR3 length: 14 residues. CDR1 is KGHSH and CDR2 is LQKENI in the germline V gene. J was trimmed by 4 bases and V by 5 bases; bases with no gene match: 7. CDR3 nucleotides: TGTGCCAGCTCAGTCACAGGGGACCTCTATGGCTACACCTTC. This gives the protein CASSVTGDLYGYTF.

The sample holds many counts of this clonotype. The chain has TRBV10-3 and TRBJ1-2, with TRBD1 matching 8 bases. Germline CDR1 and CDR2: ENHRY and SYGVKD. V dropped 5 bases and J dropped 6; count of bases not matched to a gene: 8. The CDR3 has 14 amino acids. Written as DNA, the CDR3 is TGTGCCATCAGTCCGACAGGGGTCTTGGATGGCTACACCTTC. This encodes CAISPTGVLDGYTF.

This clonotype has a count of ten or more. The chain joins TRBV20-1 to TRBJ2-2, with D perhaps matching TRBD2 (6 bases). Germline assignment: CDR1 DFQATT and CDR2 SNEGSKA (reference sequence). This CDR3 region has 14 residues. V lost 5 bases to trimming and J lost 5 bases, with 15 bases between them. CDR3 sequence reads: CSAYRDWGTGELFF. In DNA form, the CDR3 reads TGCAGTGCTTACCGGGACTGGGGGACCGGGGAGCTGTTTTTT.

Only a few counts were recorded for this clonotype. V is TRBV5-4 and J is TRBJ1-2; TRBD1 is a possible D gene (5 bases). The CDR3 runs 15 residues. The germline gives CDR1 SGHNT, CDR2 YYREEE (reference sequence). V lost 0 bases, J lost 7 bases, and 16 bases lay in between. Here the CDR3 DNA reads TGTGCCAGCAGCTTGGGCGAGGGGCCATGGGGTGGCTACACCTTC. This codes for CASSLGEGPWGGYTF. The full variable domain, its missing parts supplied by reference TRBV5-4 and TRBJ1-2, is ETGVTQSPTHLIKTRGQQVTLRCSSQSGHNTVSWYQQALGQGPQFIFQYYREEENGRGNFPPRFSGLQFPNYSSELNVNALELDDSALYLCASSLGEGPWGGYTFGSGTRLTVV.

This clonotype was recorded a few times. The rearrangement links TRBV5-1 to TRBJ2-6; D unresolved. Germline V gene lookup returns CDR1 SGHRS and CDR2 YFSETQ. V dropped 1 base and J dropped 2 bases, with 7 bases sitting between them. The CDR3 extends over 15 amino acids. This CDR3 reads CASSLSLAGANVLTF. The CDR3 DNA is TGCGCCAGCAGCTTGTCCCTTGCTGGGGCCAACGTCCTGACTTTC.

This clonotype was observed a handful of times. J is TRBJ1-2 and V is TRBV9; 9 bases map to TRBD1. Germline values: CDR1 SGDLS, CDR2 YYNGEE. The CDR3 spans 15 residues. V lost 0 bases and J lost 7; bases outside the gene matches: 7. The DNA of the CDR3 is TGTGCCAGCAGCGTAGAAGGACAGGGGCCCTCTGGCTACACCTTC. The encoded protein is CASSVEGQGPSGYTF. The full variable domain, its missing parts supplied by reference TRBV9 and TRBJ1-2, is DSGVTQTPKHLITATGQRVTLRCSPRSGDLSVYWYQQSLDQGLQFLIQYYNGEERAKGNILERFSAQQFPDLHSELNLSSLELGDSALYFCASSVEGQGPSGYTFGSGTRLTVV.

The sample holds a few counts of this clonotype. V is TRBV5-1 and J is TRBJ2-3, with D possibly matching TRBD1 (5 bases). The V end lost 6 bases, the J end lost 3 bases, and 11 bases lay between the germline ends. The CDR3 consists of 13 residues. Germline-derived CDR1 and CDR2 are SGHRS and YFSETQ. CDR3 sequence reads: CASTQTETDTQYF. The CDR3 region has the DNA TGCGCCAGCACCCAGACAGAGACAGATACGCAGTATTTT.

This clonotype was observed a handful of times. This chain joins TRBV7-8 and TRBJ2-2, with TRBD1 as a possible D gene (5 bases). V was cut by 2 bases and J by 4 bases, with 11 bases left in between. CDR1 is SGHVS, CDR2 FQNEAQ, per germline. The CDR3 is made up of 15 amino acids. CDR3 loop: CASSLPGHGTGELFF. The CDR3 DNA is TGTGCCAGCAGCTTACCAGGACACGGCACCGGGGAGCTGTTTTTT.

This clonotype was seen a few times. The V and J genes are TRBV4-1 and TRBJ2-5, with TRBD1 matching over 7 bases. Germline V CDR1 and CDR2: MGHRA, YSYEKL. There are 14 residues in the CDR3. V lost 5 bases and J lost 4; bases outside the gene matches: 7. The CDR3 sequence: CASSTRQGRETQYF. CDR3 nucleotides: TGCGCCAGCAGCACTAGACAGGGTAGAGAGACCCAGTACTTC.

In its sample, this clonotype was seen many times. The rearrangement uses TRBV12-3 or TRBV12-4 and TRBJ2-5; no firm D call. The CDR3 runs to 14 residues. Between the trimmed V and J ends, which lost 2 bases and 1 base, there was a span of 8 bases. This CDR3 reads CASSLRQAQETQYF. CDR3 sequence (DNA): TGTGCCAGCAGTTTACGGCAGGCCCAAGAGACCCAGTACTTC.

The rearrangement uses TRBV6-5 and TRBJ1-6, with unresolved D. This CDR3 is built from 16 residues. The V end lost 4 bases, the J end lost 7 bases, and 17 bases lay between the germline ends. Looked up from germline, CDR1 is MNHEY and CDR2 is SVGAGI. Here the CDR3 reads CASSSISRTENSPLHF. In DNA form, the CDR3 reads TGTGCCAGCAGTTCCATCTCCCGGACGGAAAATTCACCCCTCCACTTT.

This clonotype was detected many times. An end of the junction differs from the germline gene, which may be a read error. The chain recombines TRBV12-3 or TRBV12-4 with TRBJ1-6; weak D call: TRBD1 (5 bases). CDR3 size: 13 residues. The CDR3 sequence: CASSLGANSPLHF. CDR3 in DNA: TGTGCCAGCAGCTTAGGGGCTAATTCACCCCTCCACTTT.

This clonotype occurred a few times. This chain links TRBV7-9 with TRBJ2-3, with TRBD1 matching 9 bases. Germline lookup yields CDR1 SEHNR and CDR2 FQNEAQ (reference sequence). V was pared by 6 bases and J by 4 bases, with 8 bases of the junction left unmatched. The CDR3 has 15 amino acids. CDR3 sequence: CASRGGQGTPDTQYF. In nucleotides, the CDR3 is TGTGCCAGCAGAGGTGGACAGGGGACACCAGATACGCAGTATTTT.

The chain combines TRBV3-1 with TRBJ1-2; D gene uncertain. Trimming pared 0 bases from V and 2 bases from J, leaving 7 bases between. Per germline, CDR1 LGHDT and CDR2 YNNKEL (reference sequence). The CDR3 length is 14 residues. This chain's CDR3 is CASSQELVNYGYTF. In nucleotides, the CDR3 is TGTGCCAGCAGCCAAGAGCTCGTAAACTATGGCTACACCTTC.

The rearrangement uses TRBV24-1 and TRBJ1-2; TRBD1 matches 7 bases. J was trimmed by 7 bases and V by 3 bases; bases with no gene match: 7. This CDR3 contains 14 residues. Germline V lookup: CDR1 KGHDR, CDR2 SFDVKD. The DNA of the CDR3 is TGTGCCACCAGTGATACTGACAGGGAGGGTGGCTACACCTTC. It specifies CATSDTDREGGYTF.